The 3 T cell receptor beta chains below come from one sample, sequenced in a study of identical twins' blood T cells. TCRdb analysed the 5' RACE reads with MiXCR anew, one entry per CDR3 protein. This table has about 370,000 distinct CDR3 sequences, under 30% appearing once. Material: PBMCs. The receptors shown here come from a woman between 18 and 55 years old in good health.

This chain joins TRBV19 and TRBJ1-1; D might be TRBD1 (5 bases). V shed 6 bases and J shed 2 bases, with 16 bases lying between them. This CDR3 contains 15 residues. Germline V gene data show CDR1 as LNHDA and CDR2 as SQIVND (reference sequence). The CDR3: CASRPLGGSNTEAFF. CDR3 DNA: TGTGCCAGTAGACCCTTGGGGGGATCCAACACTGAAGCTTTCTTT.

With regard to this clonotype: The junction differs from germline at one of its ends, possibly a read error. This chain connects TRBV20-1 to TRBJ1-2; D remains unclear. This CDR3 spans 14 amino acids. CDR1 and CDR2 (germline): DFQATT, SNEGSKA (reference sequence). The CDR3 DNA follows: TGCAGTGCTCGGCCCGGGCCCCAGGTGTATGGCTGCACCTTC. Translation: CSARPGPQVYGCTF.

CDR3 bases: TGTGCCAGCAGTAGAGCTAGCAAATACGAGCAGTACTTC. Its protein is CASSRASKYEQYF. The rearrangement joins TRBV25-1 to TRBJ2-7; a weak D match, TRBD2 (5 bases). The V end was cut by 5 bases, the J end by 4 bases, with 12 bases between. CDR3 length: 13 amino acids. CDR1 is MGHDK, CDR2 SYGVNS, per germline.